The sequence of this TCR beta chain was determined in a study of shared clonotypes between healthy human individuals. Study-wide findings and caveats: Clonotypes shared by all four sorted-subset donors had higher generation probabilities than non-shared clonotypes. Between a few donors, naive CD4 clonotypes were shared at a level of about 5%.

Concerning this clone itself: Its specificity is not known.

Terminally differentiated effector memory CD45RA+ cells were excluded from the naive CD8 cells, which were CD45RO-negative and positively selected for CCR7. Donors comprised healthy HIV-negative adults lacking recent acute infections or vaccinations. The CDR3 covers 13 residues. With 3 bases removed from V and 3 bases from J, the gap between germline ends came to 8 bases. Germline loops: CDR1 MNHNS, CDR2 SASEGT. Libraries were prepared by immunoSEQ multiplex PCR; TCRdb keeps only in-frame clonotypes and omits some of them. The sample lists about 550,000 clones, 95% to 96% occurring once. The source is a woman aged 25 to 45 in good health. The rearrangement joins TRBV6-1 to TRBJ1-1, with unresolved D. Sequencing was performed on naive CD8+ T cells sorted from blood. CDR3 protein: CASSDGLHTEAFF. DNA for the CDR3: TGTGCCAGCAGTGATGGGCTCCACACTGAAGCTTTCTTT.